These 20 T cell receptor beta chains came from one sample sequenced in a study of breast tumors, draining lymph nodes, adjacent tissues. TCRdb analysed the multiplex PCR reads with MiXCR anew, one entry per CDR3 protein. The table has under 250,000 distinct CDR3 sequences, 32% seen once; the top ten hold 1.4%. Axillary draining lymph nodes of breast cancer patients supplied the node samples. Sequences were obtained from axillary lymph node tissue. The receptor source for this set is a female donor with breast cancer. Some clones in this sample may be carry-over from other donors' samples.

This clonotype has only a few counts. Its ends do not fully match the called genes, so a read error is possible. The V and J genes are TRBV6-6 and TRBJ1-4, with D possibly being TRBD1 (5 bases). The CDR3 runs to 15 residues. Germline-derived CDR1 and CDR2 are MNHNY and SVGAGI (reference sequence). CDR3: CASSHSGQVNEKLFF. In DNA, the CDR3 is TGTGCCAGCAGTCACTCAGGGCAGGTTAATGAAAAACTGTTTTTT.

The rearrangement links TRBV6-6 to TRBJ1-4, with D unclear. The CDR3 spans 14 residues. In germline, CDR1 is MNHNY, CDR2 SVGAGI (reference sequence). Deletions cut 4 bases from V and 8 bases from J, with 14 bases between. CDR3 in DNA: TGTGCCAGCAGTTCAATAGCCGTGGGGGAAAAACTGTTTTTT. Translation: CASSSIAVGEKLFF.

This clonotype occurred many times. The rearrangement joins TRBV19 to TRBJ2-7, with unresolved D. This CDR3 contains 15 residues. CDR1 is LNHDA, CDR2 SQIVND, per germline (reference sequence). The germline V and J ends were trimmed by 3 bases and 0 bases, with 12 bases remaining between them. CDR3 bases: TGTGCCAGTAGTATTGCTGGGCAGAGCTCCTACGAGCAGTACTTC. As protein: CASSIAGQSSYEQYF. The full variable domain, in which reference TRBV19 and TRBJ2-7 provide the parts outside the CDR3, is DGGITQSPKYLFRKEGQNVTLSCEQNLNHDAMYWYRQDPGQGLRLIYYSQIVNDFQKGDIAEGYSVSREKKESFPLTVTSAQKNPTAFYLCASSIAGQSSYEQYFGPGTRLTVT.

This clonotype has more than one count but fewer than ten. The chain combines TRBV5-1 with TRBJ2-1, with 10 bases matching TRBD2. The ends lost 3 bases at V and 7 bases at J; junction bases unmatched: 13. The CDR3 covers 17 residues. Germline loops: CDR1 SGHRS, CDR2 YFSETQ. CDR3 coding DNA: TGCGCCAGCAGCTCCTACCGAGGAGCGGGGGGGGGAAATGAGCAGTTCTTC. Translated: CASSSYRGAGGGNEQFF.

This clonotype was counted ten times or more. This rearrangement joins TRBV10-3 to TRBJ1-2, with no clear D. Trimming removed 5 bases at V and 2 bases at J, with 9 bases between. From germline, CDR1 is ENHRY and CDR2 SYGVKD. The CDR3 has 13 residues. In DNA, the CDR3 is TGTGCCATCAGTAGACAAGGGAACTATGGCTACACCTTC. Translated, it gives CAISRQGNYGYTF.

At least ten counts were recorded for this clonotype. This chain links TRBV6-5 with TRBJ1-6; 11 bases line up with TRBD1. The CDR3 spans 14 residues. V dropped 5 bases and J dropped 13; count of bases not matched to a gene: 7. Germline CDR1 is MNHEY and CDR2 is SVGAGI. The CDR3 DNA is TGTGCCAGCAGTCTCGGACAGGGGGCAGGCCCCCTCCACTTT. This gives the protein CASSLGQGAGPLHF.

The genes are TRBV13 and TRBJ2-2, with 15 bases that match TRBD2. Germline V gives CDR1 PRHDT, CDR2 FYEKMQ (reference sequence). The V segment lost 8 bases and the J segment 2 bases; nucleotides outside the gene matches: 9. The length of the CDR3 is 18 residues. CDR3 bases: TGTGCCAGCTCGCTCGGGACTAGCGGGAGGACCAACACCGGGGAGCTGTTTTTT. Its protein product is CASSLGTSGRTNTGELFF.

This clonotype was seen a few times. The gene calls are TRBV6-6 and TRBJ1-5; unclear D gene. V lost 0 bases, J lost 0 bases, and 18 bases lay in between. CDR3 length equals 19 residues. CDR1 and CDR2 from the germline V gene are MNHNY and SVGAGI (reference sequence). Here the CDR3 reads CASSYSFGPGTDSNQPQHF. The CDR3, as DNA: TGTGCCAGCAGTTACTCGTTTGGACCGGGAACCGATAGCAATCAGCCCCAGCATTTT.

In its sample, this clonotype was seen many times. V and J are TRBV28 and TRBJ1-5; D perhaps matches TRBD1 (5 bases). CDR1 MDHEN and CDR2 SYDVKM come from the germline V gene. The CDR3 sequence is 13 residues long. The ends were cut back, 6 bases at V and 2 bases at J, with 8 bases in the middle. DNA of the CDR3: TGTGCCAGCAGGGGGCGCGGCAATCAGCCCCAGCATTTT. Translation gives CASRGRGNQPQHF. The full variable domain, rest sourced from reference TRBV28 and TRBJ1-5, is DVKVTQSSRYLVKRTGEKVFLECVQDMDHENMFWYRQDPGLGLRLIYFSYDVKMKEKGDIPEGYSVSREKKERFSLILESASTNQTSMYLCASRGRGNQPQHFGDGTRLSIL.

This clonotype showed up many times. The rearrangement joins TRBV6-5 to TRBJ2-7, with 7 positions matching TRBD2. Trimming cost V 5 bases and J 6 bases; bases outside gene matches: 10. The V gene's germline CDR1 is MNHEY and CDR2 SVGAGI. This CDR3 is built from 14 residues. CDR3 bases: TGTGCCAGCAGTCCCTGGGCGGGAGTGGGCGAGCAGTACTTC. Encoded protein: CASSPWAGVGEQYF.

This clonotype was picked up many times. The chain is built from TRBV6-5 and TRBJ1-6; D is uncertain. Looked up from germline, CDR1 is MNHEY and CDR2 is SVGAGI. V lost 6 bases and J lost 0, with 6 bases in between. This CDR3 spans 14 amino acids. CDR3 nucleotide sequence: TGTGCCAGCAGCCGGAGCTCCTATAATTCACCCCTCCACTTT. Its translation: CASSRSSYNSPLHF.

In this sample, this clonotype turned up many times. This chain connects TRBV4-2 to TRBJ2-2; 12 bases match TRBD2. Germline values: CDR1 LGHNA, CDR2 YNFKEQ. The J segment lost 3 bases and the V segment lost 4 bases, leaving 6 bases of the junction unmatched. The length of the CDR3 is 17 residues. The CDR3 here is CASSPRTSGIDTGELFF. The CDR3 coding sequence is TGTGCCAGCAGCCCCCGGACTAGCGGGATTGACACCGGGGAGCTGTTTTTT.

V is TRBV24-1 and J is TRBJ2-1, with 11 bases matching TRBD2. V lost 0 bases and J lost 9; bases outside the gene matches: 9. This CDR3 has 17 residues. CDR1 and CDR2 from the germline V gene are KGHDR and SFDVKD. CDR3 bases: TGTGCCACCAGTGATTTGTCGGTAGCGGGAGGGCCGGGTGAGCAGTTCTTC. Its translation: CATSDLSVAGGPGEQFF.

This clonotype came up many times. The chain couples TRBV6-5 to TRBJ1-3; D might be TRBD1 (5 bases). Looked up from germline, CDR1 is MNHEY and CDR2 is SVGAGI. The CDR3 runs 15 residues. Deletions cut 0 bases from V and 5 bases from J, with 11 bases between. Here the CDR3 reads CASSYSRGTRNTIYF. The DNA for the CDR3 is TGTGCCAGCAGTTACTCGAGAGGGACGCGAAACACCATATATTTT.

This clonotype has at least ten counts. This chain uses TRBV3-1 with TRBJ1-2, with D unresolved. Germline V CDR1 and CDR2: LGHDT, YNNKEL (reference sequence). CDR3 length equals 11 residues. V was cut by 3 bases and J by 7 bases, with 6 bases left in between. In nucleotides, the CDR3 is TGTGCCAGCAGCCAGGCTGGTGGCTACACCTTC. The encoded protein is CASSQAGGYTF.

The chain employs TRBV20-1 and TRBJ2-3; 11 bases agree with TRBD1. Germline V gene data show CDR1 as DFQATT and CDR2 as SNEGSKA (reference sequence). V was clipped by 3 bases and J by 6 bases; unmatched bases: 11. The CDR3 contains 16 residues. The CDR3 nucleotides are TGCAGTGCTAGCCCTGGGACAGGGGGGTGGATGGATACGCAGTATTTT. It translates to CSASPGTGGWMDTQYF.

The chain recombines TRBV20-1 with TRBJ1-4, with D hard to call. The CDR3 extends over 15 amino acids. CDR1 is DFQATT, CDR2 SNEGSKA, per germline (reference sequence). Trimming stripped 3 bases from V and 0 bases from J, with 11 bases between. CDR3 amino acids: CSARGGLTTNEKLFF. The CDR3 nucleotides read TGCAGTGCTAGGGGTGGGTTGACAACTAATGAAAAACTGTTTTTT.

This clonotype appeared a few times. This could be a read error, since a much larger clone is one nucleotide away. DNA for the CDR3: TGCAGTGCTAGACCTATCCACAGGGCCGCACAGCCCCAGCATTTT. It is translated as CSARPIHRAAQPQHF. The chain links TRBV20-1 to TRBJ1-5, with D perhaps matching TRBD1 (6 bases). This CDR3 spans 15 amino acids. V lost 2 bases, J lost 7 bases, and 18 bases lay in between. CDR1 is DFQATT, CDR2 SNEGSKA, per germline (reference sequence).

In the case of this clonotype: One end of the junction fails to match germline, which may point to a read error. The chain is built from TRBV19 and TRBJ2-1; TRBD1 is a possible D gene (5 bases). CDR1 is LNHDA, CDR2 SQIVND, per germline (reference sequence). This CDR3 has 14 amino acids. The CDR3 nucleotides are TGTGCCAGTAGTATAGTGACAGATACAAATGGGCAGCTCTTC. Its translation: CASSIVTDTNGQLF.

Remarks on this clonotype: This may stem from a read error, because a much larger clone lies one nucleotide away. The rearrangement joins TRBV6-1 to TRBJ2-7; D not resolved. Germline V gene sequence: CDR1 MNHNS, CDR2 SASEGT. Trimming left V 9 bases short and J 2 bases short, with 11 bases between. This CDR3 comprises 12 residues. CDR3 region: CASKHGPYEQYF. The CDR3 nucleotides are TGTGCCAGTAAGCACGGCCCCTACGAGCAGTACTTC.